Shown below are 8 T cell receptor beta chains from a single sample sequenced in a study of Tregs in tolerant kidney transplant recipients. Profiling relied on immunoSEQ multiplex PCR, and the TCRdb table lists in-frame clones only, not all of them. The data show roughly 250,000 clones, with about 86% seen just once and around 0.61% held by the top ten. Material: CD4+ T cells from blood. The receptor set was obtained from a human donor in good health.

The rearrangement uses TRBV6-5 and TRBJ1-1, with 9 bases matching TRBD1. The CDR3 totals 15 residues. Trimming at V came to 6 bases and at J to 4 bases, leaving 9 bases not matched to a gene. CDR1 is MNHEY, CDR2 SVGAGI, per germline. CDR3 bases: TGTGCCAGCAGCCATAACAGGGGGCAAACCACTGAAGCTTTCTTT. Its translation is CASSHNRGQTTEAFF.

With regard to this clone: Other DNA sequences in the sample encode the same CDR3. V is TRBV30 and J is TRBJ2-4; D not certain. CDR1 GTSNPN and CDR2 SVGIG come from the germline V gene (reference sequence). V was shortened by 0 bases and J by 9 bases, with 12 bases between the two germline ends. This CDR3 contains 13 residues. CDR3 coding DNA: TGTGCCTGGAGTGTAGGATCTCGGACCATTCAGTACTTC. Its translation: CAWSVGSRTIQYF.

Notes on this clone: One junction end disagrees with the germline gene, perhaps due to a read error. V is TRBV6-7 and J is TRBJ1-1; D not certain. TRBV6-7 is noted as an ORF with a role that remains uncertain. CDR3 size: 16 residues. The DNA of the CDR3 is TGTGCCATCAGTAAACGACACTCAGGCCCAGGCACTGAAGCTTTCTTT. This codes for CAISKRHSGPGTEAFF.

The chain is built from TRBV4-2 and TRBJ2-7, with D hard to call. CDR3 length: 14 residues. V was pared by 1 base and J by 3 bases, with 10 bases between. The germline V gene has CDR1 LGHNA and CDR2 YNFKEQ. CDR3 sequence: CASSQARWDYEQYF. DNA of the CDR3: TGTGCCAGCAGCCAAGCCCGTTGGGACTACGAGCAGTACTTC.

The chain links TRBV6-1 to TRBJ1-2; D possibly corresponds to TRBD1 (6 bases). CDR1 and CDR2 (germline): MNHNS, SASEGT. V lost 2 bases to trimming and J lost 4 bases, with 14 bases between them. This CDR3 has 15 residues. CDR3 protein: CASSELGGPAYGYTF. CDR3 nucleotide sequence: TGTGCCAGCAGTGAACTGGGGGGGCCGGCCTATGGCTACACCTTC.

This clone came up once. Other nucleotide sequences in the sample specify the same CDR3. The chain uses TRBV9 and TRBJ2-2; D remains unclear. CDR1 SGDLS and CDR2 YYNGEE come from the germline V gene. The CDR3 covers 14 residues. V shed 0 bases and J shed 1 base, with 4 bases lying between them. The CDR3 spells CASSVAGNTGELFF. In nucleotides, the CDR3 is TGTGCCAGCAGCGTAGCCGGGAACACCGGGGAGCTGTTTTTT.

The chain joins TRBV2 to TRBJ2-2; TRBD1 agrees at 11 bases. This CDR3 is 14 amino acids long. The germline V gene has CDR1 SNHLY and CDR2 FYNNEI. V dropped 10 bases and J dropped 7; count of bases not matched to a gene: 8. The CDR3 bases are TGTGCCACCGGACAGGGGGCCAACGGCGGGGAGCTGTTTTTT. Its protein is CATGQGANGGELFF.

The chain employs TRBV6-5 and TRBJ2-1; 7 bases agree with TRBD2. The germline CDR1 and CDR2 sequences are MNHEY and SVGAGI. This CDR3 comprises 16 residues. Losses at the gene ends were 0 bases for V and 6 bases for J; bases not matched to a gene: 8. The CDR3: CASSYSKGLVGNEQFF. CDR3 sequence (DNA): TGTGCCAGCAGTTACTCCAAAGGACTAGTCGGCAATGAGCAGTTCTTC.